The clone carrying this TCR beta chain was found a few times. Its target is unknown. TCRdb reanalysed the 5' RACE reads using MiXCR and keeps one entry per CDR3 protein. The sample yields hundreds of thousands of distinct CDR3 sequences, around 20% seen once. This sample is drawn from a study of CD8 T cells in ankylosing spondylitis. The ends lost 5 bases at V and 0 bases at J; junction bases unmatched: 11. CDR3 size: 16 residues. Germline values: CDR1 SQVTM, CDR2 ANQGSEA. Findings and limits, study-wide: Within matched ankylosing spondylitis synovial fluid, disease-linked clones were reportedly significantly enriched. Roughly eight highly homologous variants made up a TCR beta motif that seemed to typify ankylosing spondylitis blood.

This receptor was obtained from a male donor with ankylosing spondylitis or in good health (not recorded which). V usage is TRBV29-1 and J usage is TRBJ2-3, with 7 bases that match TRBD2. The sample consisted of blood, either unsorted or a sorted T cell fraction (not recorded which). The CDR3 spells CSVKNRLADSTDTQYF. CDR3 DNA sequence: TGCAGCGTTAAAAATAGACTAGCAGATAGCACAGATACGCAGTATTTT.